The T cell receptor (beta chain) described here comes from a study of CD8 T cells in Susac syndrome. Study-wide results and limits: The study recognized that the number of individuals in its TCR sequencing and HLA analysis was relatively small.

Comment on this clonotype: The antigen is not known.

With random hexamers, reverse transcription was performed on about 0.5 to 1 ug of RNA. MiXCR, applied by TCRdb to the immunoSEQ multiplex PCR reads, yields one record per CDR3 protein. The sample includes 150,000 to 200,000 distinct CDR3 sequences, roughly 96% of them seen just once. V was trimmed by 2 bases and J by 9 bases, leaving 22 bases between them. Germline V gene sequence: CDR1 MGHRA, CDR2 YSYEKL. This CDR3 spans 16 amino acids. Sequenced material: CD4+ T cells from PBMCs. This TCR was sampled from a human donor with multiple sclerosis. This sequence joins TRBV4-1 and TRBJ2-5; D unclear. CDR3 residues: CASSQTRASDPESQYF. The CDR3 DNA follows: TGCGCCAGCAGCCAAACCCGGGCATCGGACCCTGAGTCCCAGTACTTC.